The 28 T cell receptor beta chains below come from one sample, sequenced in a study of CD4 T cells in relation to SARS-CoV-2 and coronaviruses. No antigen has been assigned to these receptors. Unexposed donor CD4+ T cells date from about 2011-2019, before the COVID-19 pandemic. Isolation of CD4+ T cells took place after about 9 days in culture. TCRdb's table, derived via immunoSEQ multiplex PCR, lists solely in-frame clones and lacks some. Altogether roughly 25,000 clones are present, 70% to 80% being singletons, with the ten largest covering 15% to 20%. The sample was CD4+ T cells from PBMCs, cultured in vitro. These receptors were taken from a human donor in good health.

This clone was picked up a small number of times. The chain combines TRBV6-6 with TRBJ2-1; 8 bases match TRBD1. The CDR3 extends over 15 amino acids. Germline assignment: CDR1 MNHNY and CDR2 SVGAGI (reference sequence). Trimming took 4 bases from V and 2 from J; bases not matched to a gene: 4. The CDR3 DNA follows: TGTGCCAGCAGTTTTACAGGGGGGACCTACAATGAGCAGTTCTTC. This codes for CASSFTGGTYNEQFF.

The rearrangement links TRBV10-3 to TRBJ1-6, with no clear D. CDR3 length: 15 amino acids. Trimming cost V 2 bases and J 4 bases, with 9 bases left between them. The V gene's germline CDR1 is ENHRY and CDR2 SYGVKD. The CDR3 sequence: CAISEPDVYNSPLHF. The CDR3 bases are TGTGCCATCAGTGAGCCGGACGTGTATAATTCACCCCTCCACTTT.

V gene TRBV6-5 combines with J gene TRBJ2-5; 8 bases align to TRBD1. After removal of 6 bases from V and 4 bases from J, the junction contained 4 bases not matched to a gene. Germline V gene lookup returns CDR1 MNHEY and CDR2 SVGAGI. The CDR3 contains 13 residues. CDR3 loop: CASRATGVETQYF. The CDR3 nucleotides read TGTGCCAGCAGGGCGACAGGGGTAGAGACCCAGTACTTC.

The chain uses TRBV6-2 or TRBV6-3 and TRBJ2-3; 7 bases fit TRBD2. Per the germline V gene, CDR1 is MNHEY and CDR2 is SVGEGT. Trimming at V came to 5 bases and at J to 5 bases, leaving 13 bases not matched to a gene. The CDR3 covers 16 residues. DNA of the CDR3: TGTGCCAGCAGTAACAGACTAGCTCTGGGGGGAGATACGCAGTATTTT. Amino acid sequence: CASSNRLALGGDTQYF.

The CDR3 DNA is TGTGCCAGCAGCTCGCGGGTCAGGGAGCTAAACATTCAGTACTTC. This gives the protein CASSSRVRELNIQYF. This rearrangement joins TRBV7-2 to TRBJ2-4, with D perhaps TRBD1 or TRBD2 (5 bases each). V was pared by 4 bases and J by 6 bases, with 16 bases between. Germline values: CDR1 SGHTA, CDR2 FQGNSA. The CDR3 runs to 15 residues. Drawing the rest from reference TRBV7-2 and TRBJ2-4, the complete variable domain is GAGVSQSPSNKVTEKGKDVELRCDPISGHTALYWYRQSLGQGLEFLIYFQGNSAPDKSGLPSDRFSAERTGGSVSTLTIQRTQQEDSAVYLCASSSRVRELNIQYFGAGTRLSVL.

In this sample, this clone turned up a few times. This chain joins TRBV29-1 and TRBJ2-3; weak D call: TRBD1 (6 bases). The germline V gene encodes CDR1 SQVTM and CDR2 ANQGSEA. V was trimmed by 7 bases and J by 5 bases, leaving 10 bases between them. CDR3 size: 11 residues. For the CDR3, the DNA is TGCAGCGCAACAGGGCTAGATACGCAGTATTTT. It translates to CSATGLDTQYF.

This sequence joins TRBV2 and TRBJ2-7; D remains ambiguous. V was shortened by 7 bases and J by 2 bases, with 12 bases between the two germline ends. The CDR3 has 13 residues. Germline V CDR1 and CDR2: SNHLY, FYNNEI. The CDR3, as DNA: TGTGCCAGCACCCTCGAGCGAGCCTACGAGCAGTACTTC. Its protein is CASTLERAYEQYF.

The chain is built from TRBV18 and TRBJ1-6; TRBD1 aligns across 7 bases. The V segment lost 1 base and the J segment 7 bases; nucleotides outside the gene matches: 10. Germline lookup yields CDR1 KGHSH and CDR2 LQKENI. The CDR3 runs 17 residues. CDR3 nucleotides: TGTGCCAGCTCACCACGACAGGGCGGCGCCCTAAATTCACCCCTCCACTTT. This encodes CASSPRQGGALNSPLHF.

The chain has TRBV7-3 and TRBJ2-2; 9 bases align to TRBD2. The CDR3 extends over 16 amino acids. Looked up from germline, CDR1 is SGHTA and CDR2 is FQGTGA. V shed 3 bases, J shed 2 bases, and the junction held 4 bases outside the gene matches. The CDR3 nucleotides read TGTGCCAGCAGCTTGGGGCTAGCGGGAAACACCGGGGAGCTGTTTTTT. This sequence encodes CASSLGLAGNTGELFF.

The V and J genes are TRBV28 and TRBJ1-2, with D unclear. CDR3 length: 12 amino acids. V was cut by 3 bases and J by 8 bases, with 10 bases left in between. In germline, CDR1 is MDHEN, CDR2 SYDVKM. The CDR3 DNA reads as TGTGCCAGCAGTTTCCGGGGTGGGGGCTACACCTTC. Residues: CASSFRGGGYTF.

The rearrangement links TRBV25-1 to TRBJ2-5; TRBD2 matches at 7 bases. J was trimmed by 4 bases and V by 1 base; bases with no gene match: 12. The germline V gene has CDR1 MGHDK and CDR2 SYGVNS. CDR3 length: 17 amino acids. CDR3 loop: CASSESQAGPKRETQYF. The CDR3 DNA follows: TGTGCCAGCAGTGAATCCCAAGCGGGGCCAAAACGAGAGACCCAGTACTTC.

Here the CDR3 reads CASSPARDPRRTNYGYTF. The CDR3, as DNA: TGTGCCAGCTCACCGGCGCGTGACCCAAGGCGGACTAACTATGGCTACACCTTC. This chain connects TRBV18 to TRBJ1-2; D unresolved. The CDR3 covers 18 residues. In germline, CDR1 is KGHSH, CDR2 LQKENI. Trimming left V 3 bases short and J 0 bases short, with 20 bases between.

This rearrangement joins TRBV7-2 to TRBJ2-5; 7 nucleotides line up with TRBD1. Germline V gives CDR1 SGHTA, CDR2 FQGNSA. The CDR3 extends over 14 amino acids. The junction had 4 bases not matched to a gene; V was cut back by 5 bases and J by 1 base. CDR3 nucleotides: TGTGCCAGCAGCCCCCAGGGGGTCCAAGAGACCCAGTACTTC. It specifies CASSPQGVQETQYF.

The chain uses TRBV2 and TRBJ2-2; unclear D gene. Trimming removed 6 bases from V and 4 bases from J, with 12 bases in between. CDR3 length equals 14 residues. Germline loops: CDR1 SNHLY, CDR2 FYNNEI. The CDR3 sequence: CASSLSPSTGELFF. For the CDR3, the DNA is TGTGCCAGCAGCCTCTCCCCCAGCACCGGGGAGCTGTTTTTT.

V is TRBV4-2 and J is TRBJ1-3, with 7 positions matching TRBD1. J lost 2 bases, V lost 3 bases, and 10 bases had no gene match. The CDR3 is 17 residues long. The germline gives CDR1 LGHNA, CDR2 YNFKEQ. CDR3 DNA: TGTGCCAGCAGCCAGAGCTCCGCCAGGGGGGCTGGAAACACCATATATTTT. Translating it yields CASSQSSARGAGNTIYF.

The chain links TRBV2 to TRBJ2-3, with 10 nucleotides matching TRBD2. CDR3 length equals 15 residues. Per the germline V gene, CDR1 is SNHLY and CDR2 is FYNNEI. The V gene end was trimmed by 6 bases and the J gene end by 1 base; junction bases not matched to a gene: 4. The CDR3 region has the DNA TGTGCCAGCAGCCCCCTAGCGGGAGGCACAGATACGCAGTATTTT. This codes for CASSPLAGGTDTQYF.

J is TRBJ2-3 and V is TRBV4-3; D not resolved. Germline CDR1 and CDR2: LGHNA and YSLEER. The CDR3 contains 14 residues. Between the trimmed V and J ends, which lost 0 bases and 2 bases, there was a span of 6 bases. The chain's CDR3 is CASSQEGYTDTQYF. Here the CDR3 DNA reads TGCGCCAGCAGCCAAGAAGGATACACAGATACGCAGTATTTT.

This clone was recorded once. The chain uses TRBV9 and TRBJ2-5; unclear D gene. The ends were cut back, 0 bases at V and 1 base at J, with 13 bases in the middle. CDR1 is SGDLS, CDR2 YYNGEE, per germline. The CDR3 loop spans 16 amino acids. CDR3 protein: CASSVGVGNSQETQYF. CDR3 DNA: TGTGCCAGCAGCGTAGGGGTGGGAAACAGCCAAGAGACCCAGTACTTC.

The CDR3 here is CSVGQGVGGYTF. The CDR3 DNA follows: TGCAGCGTTGGACAGGGGGTGGGAGGCTACACCTTC. This chain connects TRBV29-1 to TRBJ1-2; 9 bases are shared with TRBD1. Germline V CDR1 and CDR2: SQVTM, ANQGSEA. Trimming cost V 4 bases and J 8 bases; bases outside gene matches: 5. This CDR3 has 12 amino acids.

This clone came up a few times. CDR3 protein: CASSLGTEAFF. DNA of the CDR3: TGTGCCAGCAGTTTGGGGACTGAAGCTTTCTTT. The chain links TRBV6-2 or TRBV6-3 to TRBJ1-1; D call uncertain. This CDR3 comprises 11 residues. The germline V gene has CDR1 MNHEY and CDR2 SVGEGT. Between the trimmed V and J ends, which lost 4 bases and 5 bases, there was a span of 5 bases.

V usage is TRBV5-1 and J usage is TRBJ2-3; D is ambiguous. From germline, CDR1 is SGHRS and CDR2 YFSETQ. V was cut by 4 bases and J by 0 bases, with 6 bases left in between. The CDR3 covers 13 residues. CDR3 sequence reads: CASSVTSTDTQYF. The CDR3 DNA sequence: TGCGCCAGCAGCGTCACTAGCACAGATACGCAGTATTTT.

This clone has a handful of counts. This chain links TRBV12-3 or TRBV12-4 with TRBJ2-7; D is undetermined. This CDR3 comprises 12 residues. V lost 6 bases, J lost 7 bases, and 13 bases lay in between. The CDR3 coding sequence is TGTGCCAGCAGCCTAAATTCAGAAGAGCAGTACTTC. It is translated as CASSLNSEEQYF.

This clone was recorded once. The rearrangement joins TRBV6-5 to TRBJ2-6; D gene unclear. CDR3 length equals 14 residues. Trimming stripped 4 bases from V and 0 bases from J, with 4 bases between. Germline V gene sequence: CDR1 MNHEY, CDR2 SVGAGI. CDR3 residues: CASSSNSGANVLTF. CDR3 nucleotides: TGTGCCAGCAGTTCTAACTCTGGGGCCAACGTCCTGACTTTC.

V is TRBV18 and J is TRBJ1-3; 7 nucleotides line up with TRBD1. Germline CDR1 KGHSH, CDR2 LQKENI. The CDR3 consists of 16 residues. The V gene end was trimmed by 0 bases and the J gene end by 5 bases; junction bases not matched to a gene: 7. In DNA, the CDR3 is TGTGCCAGCTCACCACCCAATTCAGGGGGGCGAAACACCATATATTTT. Its protein product is CASSPPNSGGRNTIYF.

V usage is TRBV5-4 and J usage is TRBJ2-6; D is perhaps TRBD1 (6 bases). This CDR3 is built from 17 residues. CDR1 and CDR2 from the germline V gene are SGHNT and YYREEE (reference sequence). V was pared by 4 bases and J by 1 base, with 15 bases between. CDR3 bases: TGTGCCAGCAGCGGCAGGGGCGTCCTGTCTGGGGCCAACGTCCTGACTTTC. As protein: CASSGRGVLSGANVLTF.

The chain carries TRBV5-1 and TRBJ1-4; 7 bases are a match to TRBD1. Germline V gives CDR1 SGHRS, CDR2 YFSETQ. Losses at the gene ends were 4 bases for V and 8 bases for J; bases not matched to a gene: 11. The CDR3 length is 15 residues. As DNA, the CDR3 is TGCGCCAGCAGCGAATCCAGGGGGGGGGACGAAAAACTGTTTTTT. This translates into CASSESRGGDEKLFF.

The rearrangement joins TRBV4-2 to TRBJ2-7, with 8 bases identical to TRBD2. CDR1 is LGHNA, CDR2 YNFKEQ, per germline. CDR3 length: 18 amino acids. V lost 1 base, J lost 4 bases, and 15 bases stayed unmatched. The CDR3 coding sequence is TGTGCCAGCAGCCAAGGGTATGAGGCGAGCGGGAGAGTGTACGAGCAGTACTTC. This sequence encodes CASSQGYEASGRVYEQYF.

The chain is built from TRBV10-3 and TRBJ1-1; TRBD1 aligns across 7 bases. The CDR3 has 11 amino acids. Germline V gives CDR1 ENHRY, CDR2 SYGVKD. V shed 6 bases and J 7 bases; nucleotides not matched to a gene: 2. CDR3 region: CAIRRDSEAFF. The CDR3 bases are TGTGCCATCAGGAGGGACAGTGAAGCTTTCTTT.